These T cell receptor beta chains were read from a single sample in a study of response to subunit inactivated influenza vaccine. TCRdb analysed the RT-PCR reads with MiXCR anew, one entry per CDR3 protein. The sample has roughly 670,000 distinct CDR3 sequences, roughly 15% seen once. The sequencing here drew on PBMCs from blood, taken around 15 days before vaccination. These TCRs come from a man aged 50-60 years who received an inactivated influenza vaccine. Each CDR3 is given with its conserved first and last residue. D genes are given only for firm matches. Size is stated for part of the rows, as once, few or many counts, or as a class when the clone is expanded.

d_gene	abundance	v_gene	j_gene	CDR3aa	CDR3nt
NA	NA	TRBV12-3/TRBV12-4	TRBJ2-5	CASSPSRGGAQYF	TGTGCCAGCAGTCCCAGCAGGGGTGGGGCCCAGTACTTC
NA	NA	TRBV7-2	TRBJ2-5	CAGSSTLEAQYF	TGTGCCGGCAGTTCCACCCTGGAGGCCCAGTACTTC
NA	few	TRBV25-1	TRBJ2-1	CASSWVGPNYNEQFF	TGTGCCAGCAGTTGGGTGGGACCTAACTACAATGAGCAGTTCTTC
NA	few	TRBV12-3/TRBV12-4	TRBJ2-1	CASSFSQNEQFF	TGTGCCAGCAGTTTTTCGCAGAATGAGCAGTTCTTC
NA	few	TRBV7-2	TRBJ1-1	CASSLGFINTEAFF	TGTGCCAGCAGCTTAGGTTTCATTAACACTGAAGCTTTCTTT
NA	many	TRBV7-2	TRBJ2-7	CASSPLLGHSEQYF	TGTGCCAGCAGCCCACTGCTGGGGCACTCCGAGCAGTACTTC
NA	NA	TRBV28	TRBJ2-1	CASSIQRARALNEQFF	TGTGCCAGCAGCATACAGCGGGCCAGGGCCCTTAATGAGCAGTTCTTC
TRBD1	NA	TRBV6-1	TRBJ2-3	CASSERLGQASTDTQYF	TGTGCCAGCAGTGAAAGACTCGGACAGGCTAGCACAGATACGCAGTATTTT
NA	many	TRBV5-1	TRBJ1-5	CASSLVGTQPQHF	TGCGCCAGCAGCTTGGTAGGGACTCAGCCCCAGCATTTT
TRBD2	many	TRBV24-1	TRBJ2-1	CATSDPTSGRNNEQFF	TGTGCCACCAGTGATCCGACTAGCGGGAGAAACAATGAGCAGTTCTTC
NA	few	TRBV6-5	TRBJ2-5	CASTERETQYF	TGTGCCAGCACCGAGAGGGAGACCCAGTACTTC
NA	many	TRBV11-2	TRBJ2-7	CASSLDLREQYF	TGTGCCAGCAGCTTAGATCTAAGAGAGCAGTACTTC
NA	NA	TRBV4-2	TRBJ2-2	CASSQGPGANTGELFF	TGTGCCAGCAGCCAAGGCCCAGGGGCTAACACCGGGGAGCTGTTTTTT
NA	NA	TRBV9	TRBJ2-2	CASSVASGNTGELFF	TGTGCCAGCAGCGTAGCTTCGGGGAACACCGGGGAGCTGTTTTTT
NA	NA	TRBV29-1	TRBJ2-1	CSVAPPGHSYNEQFF	TGCAGCGTTGCCCCCCCCGGTCACTCCTACAATGAGCAGTTCTTC
NA	NA	TRBV5-1	TRBJ2-6	CASSLMFQAGSGANVLTF	TGCGCCAGCAGCTTGATGTTCCAAGCGGGTTCGGGGGCCAACGTCCTGACTTTC
NA	NA	TRBV20-1	TRBJ2-7	CSAGSAGNFYEQYF	TGCAGTGCTGGTTCCGCGGGGAATTTCTACGAGCAGTACTTC
TRBD2	few	TRBV27	TRBJ2-3	CASSPLAGGPSGTDTQYF	TGTGCCAGCAGTCCACTAGCGGGAGGGCCCTCGGGGACAGATACGCAGTATTTT
NA	NA	TRBV11-2	TRBJ2-1	CASSYGSRANEQFF	TGTGCCAGCAGCTACGGTTCCCGCGCCAATGAGCAGTTCTTC
NA	many	TRBV5-1	TRBJ2-1	CASSLQGSSYNEQFF	TGTGCCAGCAGTTTACAGGGTTCCTCCTACAATGAGCAGTTCTTC
NA	few	TRBV12-3/TRBV12-4	TRBJ2-7	CASSSWTSSYEQYF	TGTGCCAGCAGTTCGTGGACCTCCTCCTACGAGCAGTACTTC
TRBD2	NA	TRBV6-2/TRBV6-3	TRBJ2-1	CASKSHREGFSNEQFF	TGTGCCAGCAAGTCCCATCGGGAGGGCTTCAGCAATGAGCAGTTCTTC
NA	few	TRBV10-3	TRBJ1-1	CAISDSMGNTEAFF	TGTGCCATCAGTGATTCCATGGGGAACACTGAAGCTTTCTTT
TRBD2	many	TRBV29-1	TRBJ2-7	CSVGVTSGPYEQYF	TGCAGCGTCGGTGTTACTAGCGGCCCCTACGAGCAGTACTTC
NA	NA	TRBV20-1	TRBJ2-7	CSSKNRETYEQYF	TGCAGTTCAAAAAACAGGGAGACCTACGAGCAGTACTTC
TRBD2	NA	TRBV5-1	TRBJ2-2	CASSPGLAGLHGELFF	TGCGCCAGCAGCCCCGGACTAGCGGGGCTTCACGGGGAGCTGTTTTTT
NA	few	TRBV6-5	TRBJ1-2	CASRFGAYGYTF	TGTGCCAGCAGGTTTGGCGCCTATGGCTACACCTTC
NA	many	TRBV4-3	TRBJ1-2	CASSQEGVRLGYYGYTF	TGCGCCAGCAGCCAAGAAGGTGTCCGGTTGGGGTACTATGGCTACACCTTC
TRBD2	NA	TRBV28	TRBJ2-3	CASSRGGGNTQYF	TGTGCCAGCAGTCGTGGCGGGGGGAATACGCAGTATTTT
NA	many	TRBV12-3/TRBV12-4	TRBJ2-1	CASSFSGGRANEQFF	TGTGCCAGCAGTTTTAGTGGGGGAAGGGCTAATGAGCAGTTCTTC
NA	few	TRBV28	TRBJ2-1	CASSRAESYNEQFF	TGTGCCAGCTCCCGGGCGGAGTCCTACAATGAGCAGTTCTTC
TRBD1	NA	TRBV6-5	TRBJ2-5	CASNLDSRGETQYF	TGTGCCAGCAATTTGGACAGCAGGGGGGAGACCCAGTACTTC
NA	NA	TRBV15	TRBJ2-5	CATSSRFDLQETQYF	TGTGCCACCAGCTCCCGGTTCGACTTACAAGAGACCCAGTACTTC
NA	NA	TRBV29-1	TRBJ2-3	CSGGRSTDTQFF	TGCAGCGGGGGGCGCAGCACAGATACGCAGTTTTTT
TRBD1	many	TRBV12-3/TRBV12-4	TRBJ1-5	CASSTGTDFIQPQHF	TGTGCCAGCAGCACCGGGACAGACTTCATTCAGCCCCAGCATTTT
NA	NA	TRBV18	TRBJ1-2	CASSPLAGRGAYGYTF	TGTGCCAGCTCACCATTGGCGGGGAGAGGGGCCTATGGCTACACCTTC
NA	NA	TRBV4-2	TRBJ2-2	CASSQVLADSTGELFF	TGTGCCAGCAGCCAAGTTCTAGCTGACAGCACCGGGGAGCTGTTTTTT
TRBD2	few	TRBV4-2	TRBJ2-7	CASSQARLAGYEQYF	TGTGCCAGCAGCCAAGCGAGACTAGCGGGCTACGAGCAGTACTTC
NA	NA	TRBV7-9	TRBJ2-5	CASSLGPNGETQYF	TGTGCCAGCAGCTTGGGACCCAACGGGGAGACCCAGTACTTC
NA	few	TRBV5-1	TRBJ1-5	CASSIGREYSNQPQHF	TGCGCCAGCAGCATCGGACGGGAATATAGCAATCAGCCCCAGCATTTT
NA	NA	TRBV4-3	TRBJ1-1	CASSQVGDMNTEAFF	TGCGCCAGCAGCCAAGTCGGGGATATGAACACTGAAGCTTTCTTT
NA	few	TRBV9	TRBJ2-1	CASSIWGEGLNEQFF	TGTGCCAGCAGTATATGGGGAGAGGGGCTCAATGAGCAGTTCTTC
TRBD1	NA	TRBV7-2	TRBJ2-7	CASSPQTGAEQYF	TGTGCCAGCAGCCCACAGACAGGGGCCGAGCAGTACTTC
NA	few	TRBV6-5	TRBJ1-1	CASSYRSGADTEAFF	TGTGCCAGCAGTTACAGATCCGGGGCAGACACTGAAGCTTTCTTT